This T cell receptor (beta chain) comes out of a study of blood T cell repertoires in COVID-19. Study in general: Samples came from the United States, Italy and Spain, spanning acute and convalescent COVID-19.

The V segment lost 3 bases and the J segment 6 bases; nucleotides outside the gene matches: 11. The CDR3 is 15 residues long. Looked up from germline, CDR1 is MNHNS and CDR2 is SASEGT. The assay was immunoSEQ multiplex PCR, and TCRdb's table has in-frame clones only and misses some. Found here are tens of thousands of clones, less than 85% of them singletons; the top ten hold about 19%. This rearrangement joins TRBV6-1 to TRBJ2-7; TRBD1 matches at 7 bases. This TCR was recovered from a woman at least 80 years old with acute or convalescent COVID-19. The material sequenced was peripheral blood. CDR3 in amino acids: CASSDTGDSLLEQYF. The CDR3 nucleotides read TGTGCCAGCAGTGATACAGGGGATAGTCTTCTCGAGCAGTACTTC.